Shown below are 8 T cell receptor beta chains from a single sample sequenced in a study of glioma-infiltrating T cells after dendritic cell vaccination (dated by TCRdb to 2016 to 2017). The receptor library was made with the immunoSEQ multiplex PCR assay. Drawn from immuneACCESS, this table holds only the in-frame rearrangements with V and J called that TCRdb kept. Clones are partly lost; checked studies trace under half to an unresolved V gene and leave the rest unexplained. This sample gives approximately 62,000 clones in total; roughly nine tenths of them show up just once. Around 10% of the sample lies in the top ten. The meaning of the sample's time point label: after dendritic cell vaccination, including at tumor progression/relapse. Sequencing used blood, obtained after dendritic cell vaccination. All receptors come from a human donor with glioblastoma.

This clone was observed once. CDR3 loop: CASSIDGAGRSGGADTQYF. In DNA, the CDR3 is TGTGCCAGTAGTATAGATGGAGCGGGGCGCTCAGGTGGCGCAGATACGCAGTATTTT. The rearrangement links TRBV19 to TRBJ2-3, with 7 nucleotides matching TRBD2. Looked up from germline, CDR1 is LNHDA and CDR2 is SQIVND (reference sequence). V shed 0 bases and J 4 bases; nucleotides not matched to a gene: 16. CDR3 length equals 19 residues.

This chain joins TRBV5-1 and TRBJ1-4; D is perhaps TRBD1 (5 bases). Trimming removed 0 bases at V and 6 bases at J, with 12 bases between. Germline CDR1 reads SGHRS; CDR2 reads YFSETQ. The CDR3 consists of 15 residues. CDR3 in DNA: TGCGCCAGCAGCTTGGAGGGGTCTAGTCATGAAAAACTGTTTTTT. Translating it yields CASSLEGSSHEKLFF.

The chain recombines TRBV7-3 with TRBJ2-1, with 7 bases that match TRBD2. The CDR3 covers 15 residues. In germline, CDR1 is SGHTA, CDR2 FQGTGA. Trimming took 1 base from V and 5 from J; bases not matched to a gene: 5. CDR3 bases: TGTGCCAGCAGCTTAATCAGCGGGATGAACAATGAGCAGTTCTTC. This codes for CASSLISGMNNEQFF.

The rearrangement links TRBV4-3 to TRBJ2-3, with TRBD1 as a possible D gene (5 bases). Germline V lookup: CDR1 LGHNA, CDR2 YSLEER. The V end lost 0 bases, the J end lost 5 bases, and 6 bases lay between the germline ends. CDR3 length equals 13 residues. The CDR3 coding sequence is TGCGCCAGCAGCCAAGATCAGGGAGATACGCAGTATTTT. This translates into CASSQDQGDTQYF.

V gene TRBV5-1 combines with J gene TRBJ2-5, with 7 bases that match TRBD1. The V gene end was trimmed by 0 bases and the J gene end by 3 bases; junction bases not matched to a gene: 2. Germline V CDR1 and CDR2: SGHRS, YFSETQ. This CDR3 spans 14 amino acids. CDR3 sequence reads: CASSLGTGKETQYF. The CDR3 DNA reads TGCGCCAGCAGCTTGGGGACAGGTAAAGAGACCCAGTACTTC.

The rearrangement joins TRBV29-1 to TRBJ2-3, with 9 bases identical to TRBD2. The length of the CDR3 is 12 residues. V dropped 6 bases and J dropped 6; count of bases not matched to a gene: 4. Germline CDR1 SQVTM, CDR2 ANQGSEA. The CDR3 DNA sequence: TGCAGCGTGAGCGGGGGGCTTGATACGCAGTATTTT. Translating gives CSVSGGLDTQYF.

The CDR3 DNA reads TGTGCCAGCTCACCACTTCCAGCGGGAGGTCCCGGGGAGCTGTTTTTT. Its protein is CASSPLPAGGPGELFF. V usage is TRBV18 and J usage is TRBJ2-2; 9 bases map to TRBD2. The CDR3 sequence is 16 residues long. Germline lookup yields CDR1 KGHSH and CDR2 LQKENI. J lost 6 bases, V lost 1 base, and 6 bases had no gene match.

In this sample, this clone turned up a few times. J is TRBJ2-7 and V is TRBV21-1; the D call TRBD1 from the table was never checked on the DNA. TRBV21-1 is recorded as a pseudogene. The CDR3 is made up of 15 amino acids. The CDR3 spells CASSNRVLIPYEQYF. CDR3 DNA: TGTGCCAGCAGCAACAGGGTGCTTATCCCCTACGAGCAGTACTTC.